This T cell receptor beta chain appears in the sequencing data of a study of response to subunit inactivated influenza vaccine. Findings and limits, study-wide: Each seasonal influenza vaccination recruits few new T cells, the authors suggested.

TCRdb reanalysed the RT-PCR reads using MiXCR and keeps one entry per CDR3 protein. This sample has hundreds of thousands of distinct CDR3 sequences, with 16% found just once. The germline V gene has CDR1 SSHAT and CDR2 FNYEAQ (reference sequence). V lost 7 bases, J lost 1 base, and 12 bases lay in between. The CDR3 spans 14 residues. On this clonotype: Its antigen is undetermined.

This chain joins TRBV7-7 and TRBJ2-3; D not resolved. Sequencing was performed on CD4+ T cells sorted from PBMCs, taken around 25 months after vaccination. This TCR derives from a man aged 45 to 70 who received an inactivated influenza vaccine. Here the CDR3 DNA reads TGTGCCAGCACCCGCCTTGGGGGCACAGATACGCAGTATTTT. It encodes CASTRLGGTDTQYF.